Listed below are T cell receptor beta chains from one sample, sequenced in a study of blood T cell repertoires in COVID-19. Libraries were prepared by immunoSEQ multiplex PCR; TCRdb keeps only in-frame clonotypes and omits some of them. The table shows approximately 110,000 clones, with roughly 85% occurring only once. Sequenced input: peripheral blood. These receptors all stem from a human donor in a cohort sampled during active COVID-19. The conserved cysteine and the conserved F or W are not part of the CDR3 here.

v_call,j_call,cdr3_length,cdr3_aa
TRBV4-1,TRBJ2-7,13,ASSQTSVASYEQY
TRBV6-6,TRBJ1-5,12,ASSYSEANQPQH
TRBV19,TRBJ1-5,15,ASSRDREGWGNQPQH
TRBV7-2,TRBJ1-2,12,ASSFRDRTYGYT
TRBV7-2,TRBJ2-7,11,ASSPDIGAEQY
TRBV5-1,TRBJ2-6,14,ASSLGTGTGANVLT
TRBV10-3,TRBJ2-2,13,AIRPGQGFVGELF
TRBV2,TRBJ1-5,13,ASSEALQADQPQH
TRBV24-1,TRBJ2-1,15,ATSDPSGTSGINEQF
TRBV6-6,TRBJ1-3,14,ASSYEGSVSGNTIY
TRBV7-2,TRBJ1-5,11,ASSLRGNQPQH
TRBV25-1,TRBJ1-2,11,ASSEYNNYGYT
TRBV7-3,TRBJ2-1,12,ASSLRTGSNEQF
TRBV4-1,TRBJ2-5,14,ASSQGGRGSQETQY
TRBV4-2,TRBJ2-7,15,ASSRVGPGTSGYEQY
TRBV29-1,TRBJ1-1,12,SAARQGRNTEAF
TRBV6-2/TRBV6-3,TRBJ1-5,12,ASSYGGSGQPQH
TRBV5-5,TRBJ1-1,13,ASSSSRTGPGKAF
TRBV12-3/TRBV12-4,TRBJ2-7,9,ASTRGREQY
TRBV19,TRBJ2-2,14,ASSIGLAGGPRELF
TRBV6-1,TRBJ2-7,12,ASSELVSTYEQY
TRBV12-5,TRBJ2-2,12,ASGLGLDPGELF
TRBV9,TRBJ1-2,11,ASSVDRQGGYT
TRBV5-1,TRBJ2-5,11,ASHKGGSETQY
TRBV7-9,TRBJ2-1,12,ASTLSGTYNEQF
TRBV19,TRBJ1-5,10,ASKGWNQPQH
TRBV10-3,TRBJ1-4,11,ATATGGNEKLF
TRBV11-1,TRBJ2-5,14,ASSHRGVGAKETQY
TRBV7-2,TRBJ2-7,12,ASSFREAQNEQY